This TCR beta chain was found in a study of identifying expanded T cells in peripheral blood. CDR3 size: 15 residues. The germline V gene encodes CDR1 SGHNT and CDR2 YYREEE (reference sequence). V lost 4 bases, J lost 4 bases, and 5 bases stayed unmatched. During the collection period, no donor immune events like infections were recorded. Produced via immunoSEQ multiplex PCR; TCRdb's table is partial and in-frame only. The data show 60,000 to 70,000 clones, with more than 70% seen just once and around 4.7% held by the top ten. Sample: blood. This TCR derives from a person aged 18-69 years in good health. The J gene is TRBJ2-5, the V gene TRBV5-4; TRBD2 agrees at 12 bases. The CDR3: CASSPSGGAGETQYF. The CDR3 nucleotides read TGTGCCAGCAGCCCTAGCGGGGGGGCGGGAGAGACCCAGTACTTC.